One sample yielded the 19 T cell receptor beta chains listed below, sequenced in a study of T cell changes during pregnancy in multiple sclerosis. Measured with immunoSEQ multiplex PCR; TCRdb has only the in-frame clones, and not every one. This sample has 35,000 or so clones, with around nine tenths found just once. Specimen: CD8+ T cells from peripheral blood mononuclear cells, collected in the third trimester of pregnancy. The origin of the receptors is a female donor with multiple sclerosis, enrolled in a pregnancy study.

This clone has a single count. The V call is TRBV6-5, the J call TRBJ1-2, with TRBD1 matching over 8 bases. The V segment lost 2 bases and the J segment 0 bases; nucleotides outside the gene matches: 5. Germline CDR1 MNHEY, CDR2 SVGAGI. The CDR3 loop spans 16 amino acids. CDR3 DNA sequence: TGTGCCAGCAGTTACGGGGGACAGGAACCTAACTATGGCTACACCTTC. This encodes CASSYGGQEPNYGYTF.

The chain links TRBV7-9 to TRBJ2-1; tentatively, D is TRBD2 (7 bases). There are 15 residues in the CDR3. Trimming pared 4 bases from V and 3 bases from J, leaving 13 bases between. Germline V gene data show CDR1 as SEHNR and CDR2 as FQNEAQ (reference sequence). CDR3 bases: TGTGCCAGCAGCTCTAGCGGCAGGGGCTACAATGAGCAGTTCTTC. It is translated as CASSSSGRGYNEQFF.

The genes are TRBV5-4 and TRBJ1-2; no firm D call. The V gene's germline CDR1 is SGHNT and CDR2 YYREEE (reference sequence). The CDR3 is 13 amino acids. V shed 0 bases and J shed 6 bases, with 9 bases lying between them. CDR3 in DNA: TGTGCCAGCAGCTTGGATGGCAGCGATGGCTACACCTTC. This encodes CASSLDGSDGYTF.

The chain has TRBV19 and TRBJ1-4, with D possibly being TRBD1 (6 bases). Germline V gene lookup returns CDR1 LNHDA and CDR2 SQIVND (reference sequence). The CDR3 loop spans 15 amino acids. Trimming stripped 3 bases from V and 7 bases from J, with 15 bases between. CDR3 coding DNA: TGTGCCAGTAGTATCAGCGGGGGGCGCGGTGAAAAACTGTTTTTT. Translation: CASSISGGRGEKLFF.

The chain uses TRBV4-1 and TRBJ2-1; 8 bases are a match to TRBD2. After removal of 0 bases from V and 5 bases from J, the junction contained 12 bases not matched to a gene. Germline V gene data show CDR1 as MGHRA and CDR2 as YSYEKL. The CDR3 runs to 18 residues. The CDR3 loop reads CASSQDPQRELINNEQFF. The CDR3 bases are TGCGCCAGCAGCCAAGATCCGCAGCGGGAGTTGATAAACAATGAGCAGTTCTTC.

This clone was picked up one time. The gene calls are TRBV10-3 and TRBJ2-3; D may be TRBD2 (6 bases). Looked up from germline, CDR1 is ENHRY and CDR2 is SYGVKD. Trimming left V 3 bases short and J 0 bases short, with 16 bases between. The length of the CDR3 is 17 residues. The CDR3 sequence is CAISEKGTFGSTDTQYF. CDR3 in DNA: TGTGCCATCAGTGAAAAAGGGACTTTCGGTAGCACAGATACGCAGTATTTT.

The genes are TRBV7-9 and TRBJ2-1, with D possibly TRBD2 on 6 matching bases. This CDR3 region has 14 residues. CDR1 and CDR2 (germline): SEHNR, FQNEAQ (reference sequence). Trimming removed 1 base from V and 6 bases from J, with 10 bases in between. This chain's CDR3 is CASSLGGALNEQFF. DNA for the CDR3: TGTGCCAGCAGCTTAGGCGGGGCTCTCAATGAGCAGTTCTTC. Filled out from reference TRBV7-9 and TRBJ2-1, the complete variable domain reads DTGVSQNPRHKITKRGQNVTFRCDPISEHNRLYWYRQTLGQGPEFLTYFQNEAQLEKSRLLSDRFSAERPKGSFSTLEIQRTEQGDSAMYLCASSLGGALNEQFFGPGTRLTVL.

The chain recombines TRBV18 with TRBJ2-7, with 10 nucleotides matching TRBD1. V was pared by 3 bases and J by 1 base, with 0 bases of the junction left unmatched. The CDR3 sequence is 14 residues long. Germline V gives CDR1 KGHSH, CDR2 LQKENI. The CDR3 here is CASSPDRGSYEQYF. CDR3 DNA sequence: TGTGCCAGCTCACCGGACAGGGGGTCCTACGAGCAGTACTTC.

V is TRBV6-5 and J is TRBJ1-1, with 7 bases identical to TRBD1. V lost 5 bases, J lost 3 bases, and 6 bases stayed unmatched. Per the germline V gene, CDR1 is MNHEY and CDR2 is SVGAGI. This CDR3 is built from 14 residues. The CDR3 nucleotides read TGTGCCAGCAGTACAGGGGTTTATGACACTGAAGCTTTCTTT. This sequence encodes CASSTGVYDTEAFF.

The chain combines TRBV6-1 with TRBJ2-3, with a possible D match to TRBD2 (7 bases). Germline loops: CDR1 MNHNS, CDR2 SASEGT. The germline V and J ends were trimmed by 2 bases and 3 bases, with 12 bases remaining between them. CDR3 length: 15 residues. The CDR3 DNA is TGTGCCAGCAGTGAAACCAGGGGAGGGACAGATACGCAGTATTTT. Its translation is CASSETRGGTDTQYF.

This chain uses TRBV7-2 with TRBJ2-3; TRBD2 aligns across 7 bases. With V trimmed by 1 base and J by 0 bases, 4 bases remained unmatched. Germline V gene data show CDR1 as SGHTA and CDR2 as FQGNSA. This CDR3 comprises 16 residues. The CDR3 loop is CASSLVGGGSTDTQYF. The DNA for the CDR3 is TGTGCCAGCAGCTTAGTTGGGGGGGGAAGCACAGATACGCAGTATTTT.

The V and J genes are TRBV18 and TRBJ2-5; TRBD1 is a possible D gene (6 bases). Germline loops: CDR1 KGHSH, CDR2 LQKENI. V was trimmed by 2 bases and J by 4 bases, leaving 11 bases between them. This CDR3 comprises 14 residues. The CDR3 protein is CASSPGDNIETQYF. The DNA for the CDR3 is TGTGCCAGCTCACCAGGGGACAACATAGAGACCCAGTACTTC.

V usage is TRBV6-6 and J usage is TRBJ1-1; TRBD1 aligns across 8 bases. Germline CDR1 and CDR2: MNHNY and SVGAGI (reference sequence). V lost 2 bases, J lost 6 bases, and 5 bases stayed unmatched. The CDR3 has 14 residues. For the CDR3, the DNA is TGTGCCAGCAGTTACCCGGGACAGGAACCTGAAGCTTTCTTT. Translating it yields CASSYPGQEPEAFF.

The V and J genes are TRBV27 and TRBJ2-7; perhaps TRBD2 as D (6 bases). The CDR3 sequence is 15 residues long. V was trimmed by 5 bases and J by 4 bases, leaving 18 bases between them. The V gene's germline CDR1 is MNHEY and CDR2 SMNVEV (reference sequence). In DNA form, the CDR3 reads TGTGCCAGCAGTCGGGGTGGAGGGTTAGTTTACGAGCAGTACTTC. Protein sequence: CASSRGGGLVYEQYF.

The V gene is TRBV27, the J gene TRBJ2-2; D gene unclear. The V end was cut by 6 bases, the J end by 1 base, with 6 bases between. Germline V CDR1 and CDR2: MNHEY, SMNVEV (reference sequence). CDR3 length equals 13 residues. The CDR3 region has the DNA TGTGCCAGCAGGACGGGGAACACCGGGGAGCTGTTTTTT. Its protein is CASRTGNTGELFF.

This chain connects TRBV7-8 to TRBJ1-1, with D unclear. The germline V and J ends were trimmed by 1 base and 3 bases, with 6 bases remaining between them. Germline assignment: CDR1 SGHVS and CDR2 FQNEAQ. The CDR3 runs to 13 residues. The CDR3 spells CASSLGPDTEAFF. The CDR3 DNA reads as TGTGCCAGCAGCTTAGGCCCGGACACTGAAGCTTTCTTT.

The V and J genes are TRBV30 and TRBJ2-7, with D maybe TRBD2 (6 bases). Trimming stripped 3 bases from V and 4 bases from J, with 16 bases between. Germline values: CDR1 GTSNPN, CDR2 SVGIG (reference sequence). This CDR3 is built from 14 residues. DNA for the CDR3: TGTGCCTGGAGCCTACCGGGACTCTCTTACGAGCAGTACTTC. The encoded protein is CAWSLPGLSYEQYF.

This chain links TRBV4-3 with TRBJ2-3; possible D gene TRBD2, 5 bases. This CDR3 comprises 13 residues. Trimming removed 4 bases from V and 2 bases from J, with 7 bases in between. In germline, CDR1 is LGHNA, CDR2 YSLEER. The CDR3 DNA sequence: TGCGCCAGCAGCCCGGGGTTCACAGATACGCAGTATTTT. This codes for CASSPGFTDTQYF.

The V and J genes are TRBV5-4 and TRBJ1-1, with D tentatively TRBD1 (6 bases). V was trimmed by 4 bases and J by 2 bases, leaving 12 bases between them. The CDR3 is 14 residues long. CDR1 is SGHNT and CDR2 is YYREEE in the germline V gene (reference sequence). CDR3 region: CASSVGQINTEAFF. The CDR3 bases are TGTGCCAGCAGCGTAGGACAGATTAACACTGAAGCTTTCTTT.